This TCR beta chain was documented in a study of T cell responses to AZD1222 COVID-19 vaccine. At the level of the study: Second doses that came at about 4 or about 12 weeks were put together. Study-level points and caveats: It was only after the peak T cell response that any repertoires were sampled. In a largely white British group with more females than males, clonal diversity was possibly underestimated.

Only in-frame clones appear in the TCRdb table, and some are missing; sequencing was by immunoSEQ multiplex PCR. The table records roughly 84,000 clones, around nine tenths of them present only once. V was cut by 0 bases and J by 10 bases, with 13 bases left in between. This CDR3 region has 14 residues. Per germline, CDR1 GTSNPN and CDR2 SVGIG (reference sequence). This clone was recorded only once. The antigen remains unidentified. Sequencing used peripheral blood, obtained on day 0 of AZD1222 vaccination. The clonotype originates from an adult in good health. This sequence joins TRBV30 and TRBJ1-6; the D gene is possibly TRBD1 (6 bases). CDR3 DNA sequence: TGTGCCTGGAGTGTAATGGGGGCAGAGTCACCCCTCCACTTT. This gives the protein CAWSVMGAESPLHF.